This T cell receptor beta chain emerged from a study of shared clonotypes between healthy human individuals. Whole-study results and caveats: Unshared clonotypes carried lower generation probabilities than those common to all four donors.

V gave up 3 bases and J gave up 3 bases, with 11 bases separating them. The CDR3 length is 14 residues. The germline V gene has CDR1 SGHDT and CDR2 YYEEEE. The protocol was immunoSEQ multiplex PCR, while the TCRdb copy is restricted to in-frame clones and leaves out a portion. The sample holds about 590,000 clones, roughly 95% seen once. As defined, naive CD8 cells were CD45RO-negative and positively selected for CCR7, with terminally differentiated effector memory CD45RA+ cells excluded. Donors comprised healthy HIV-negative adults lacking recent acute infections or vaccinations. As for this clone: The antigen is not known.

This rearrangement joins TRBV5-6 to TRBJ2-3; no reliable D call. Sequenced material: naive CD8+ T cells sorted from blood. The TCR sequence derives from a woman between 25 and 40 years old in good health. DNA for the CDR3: TGTGCCAGCAGCTCCACCCAGGCGACAGATACGCAGTATTTT. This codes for CASSSTQATDTQYF. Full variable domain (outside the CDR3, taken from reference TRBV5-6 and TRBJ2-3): DAGVTQSPTHLIKTRGQQVTLRCSPKSGHDTVSWYQQALGQGPQFIFQYYEEEERQRGNFPDRFSGHQFPNYSSELNVNALLLGDSALYLCASSSTQATDTQYFGPGTRLTVL.